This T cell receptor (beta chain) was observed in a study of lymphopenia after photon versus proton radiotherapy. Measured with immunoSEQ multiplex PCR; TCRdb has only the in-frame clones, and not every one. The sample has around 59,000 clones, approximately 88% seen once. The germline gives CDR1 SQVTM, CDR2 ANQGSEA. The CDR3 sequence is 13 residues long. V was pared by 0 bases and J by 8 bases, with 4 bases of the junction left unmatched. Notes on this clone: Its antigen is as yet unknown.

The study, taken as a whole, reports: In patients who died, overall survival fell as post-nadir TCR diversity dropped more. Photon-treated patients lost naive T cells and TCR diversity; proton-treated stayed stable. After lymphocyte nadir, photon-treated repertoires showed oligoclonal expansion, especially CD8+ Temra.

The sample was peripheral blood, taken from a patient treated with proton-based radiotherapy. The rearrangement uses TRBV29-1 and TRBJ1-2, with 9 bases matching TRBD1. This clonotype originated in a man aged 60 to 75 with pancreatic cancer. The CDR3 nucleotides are TGCAGCGTTGAAGAACAGGGGGCTGGAGGCTACACCTTC. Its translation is CSVEEQGAGGYTF.